Below are 2 T cell receptor beta chains sequenced from a single sample in a study of beta chain features in type 1 diabetes. The study's findings and limits: In all four CD4+ subsets, TCRB CDR3 length was significantly, moderately reduced in type 1 diabetes.

Their antigens are not known. cDNA synthesis used the whole RNA isolate, giving expressed TCRB sequences. TCRdb's copy holds only in-frame clones and misses some; the assay was immunoSEQ multiplex PCR. Here the sample spans some 160,000 clones, just over 8% being singletons. The sequencing sample was made of central memory CD4+ T cells from blood. The receptors originated from a woman younger than 35 with type 1 diabetes.

V usage is TRBV27 and J usage is TRBJ2-2, with 8 bases identical to TRBD2. V shed 3 bases and J 3 bases; nucleotides not matched to a gene: 6. Germline V gene sequence: CDR1 MNHEY, CDR2 SMNVEV (reference sequence). The CDR3 runs to 16 residues. CDR3 amino acids: CASSFLASGYTGELFF. The CDR3 DNA sequence: TGTGCCAGCAGTTTTCTGGCTAGCGGGTACACCGGGGAGCTGTTTTTT.

This clone was picked up a small number of times. This chain links TRBV15 with TRBJ1-3; D gene ambiguous. The CDR3 contains 15 residues. From germline, CDR1 is LNHNV and CDR2 YYDKDF (reference sequence). Trimming took off 5 bases at V and 0 bases at J, with 11 bases between the two ends. This CDR3 reads CATSSQEISGNTIYF. The CDR3 DNA reads TGTGCCACCAGCTCTCAGGAAATCTCTGGAAACACCATATATTTT.